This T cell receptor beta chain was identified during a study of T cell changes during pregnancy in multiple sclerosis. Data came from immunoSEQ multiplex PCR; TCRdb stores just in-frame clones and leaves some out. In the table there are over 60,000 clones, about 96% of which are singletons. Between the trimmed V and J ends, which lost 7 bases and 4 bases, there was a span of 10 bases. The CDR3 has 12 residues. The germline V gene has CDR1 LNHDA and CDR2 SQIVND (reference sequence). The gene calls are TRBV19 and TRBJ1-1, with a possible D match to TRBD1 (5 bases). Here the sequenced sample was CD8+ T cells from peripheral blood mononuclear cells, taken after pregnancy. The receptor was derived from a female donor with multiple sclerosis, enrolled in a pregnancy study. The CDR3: CASNTGATEAFF. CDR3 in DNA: TGTGCCAGTAATACAGGAGCCACTGAAGCTTTCTTT.